This T cell receptor beta chain was identified during a study of regulatory T cells in long-lasting Graves disease. The V gene's germline CDR1 is SGHNT and CDR2 YENEEA. Trimming took 5 bases from V and 0 from J; bases not matched to a gene: 6. The CDR3 covers 15 residues. The time point denotes: newly diagnosed GD, antithyroid drugs for less than 3 months. Following extraction of RNA from PBMCs, that RNA was used to make the TCR library. This clonotype was seen repeatedly, ten times or more. Its antigen is as yet unknown. Study results and limitations: Blood alone, not thyroid tissue, was studied. Persistent patients had a count of shared public clonotypes (over 2,500) that exceeded that of new patients (approximately 920). Persistent disease preferred TRBV28, TRBJ1-2 and TRBJ2-5.

To make TCR beta libraries, researchers used iRepertoire HTBI primers and Arm-PCR of CDR3 regions. Per the authors' pipeline: Detected in the samples were 62 TRBV and over twelve TRBJ segments. From the multiplex PCR reads, TCRdb called clonotypes with MiXCR, one entry per CDR3 protein. V and J calls and clone size were set by TCRdb, not the authors. Among over 350,000 distinct CDR3 sequences listed, 15% were seen once. The same data also contributed to another study, on T cells in Graves' hyperthyroidism and ophthalmopathy.

The V call is TRBV11-3, the J call TRBJ1-2, with 7 bases identical to TRBD1. This receptor was obtained from a middle-aged woman with Graves disease. Sequencing was performed on peripheral blood mononuclear cells (PBMCs), taken at new diagnosis, from a patient treated with antithyroid drugs. The CDR3 nucleotides read TGTGCCAGCAGCGAGACAGGGAGCCCTAACTATGGCTACACCTTC. It is translated as CASSETGSPNYGYTF.